This T cell receptor beta chain was captured in a study of control samples from healthy donors and cancer patients. Here immunoSEQ multiplex PCR was the method, and the copy in TCRdb shows in-frame clones only, minus some. This repertoire shows around 250,000 clones, approximately 80% found once; its top ten account for about 14%. CDR1 SGHNT and CDR2 YYREEE come from the germline V gene (reference sequence). V shed 2 bases and J shed 1 base, with 8 bases lying between them. The CDR3 contains 14 residues. This chain joins TRBV5-4 and TRBJ2-3; D possibly corresponds to TRBD2 (5 bases). This receptor was obtained from a woman in her sixties or seventies with lung cancer. Sequenced material: PBMCs. CDR3 residues: CASSLMRGTDTQYF. In nucleotides, the CDR3 is TGTGCCAGCAGCTTAATGAGGGGCACAGATACGCAGTATTTT.